This TCR beta chain was captured by sequencing in a study of blood T cell repertoires in COVID-19. Study at large: Samples came from the United States, Italy and Spain, spanning acute and convalescent COVID-19.

Germline assignment: CDR1 SGHNT and CDR2 YENEEA. This CDR3 is 14 amino acids long. The V segment lost 5 bases and the J segment 4 bases; nucleotides outside the gene matches: 5. TCRdb's copy holds only in-frame clones and misses some; the assay was immunoSEQ multiplex PCR. The sample holds hundreds of thousands of clones; approximately 86% are singletons and the top ten take about 3.3%. This receptor was identified in a woman in her thirties or forties with acute COVID-19. The chain uses TRBV11-3 and TRBJ2-3, with TRBD2 matching 8 bases. Sequences were obtained from PBMCs or T cells enriched from blood (not recorded which). The chain's CDR3 is CASSPLRGADTQYF. Written as DNA, the CDR3 is TGTGCCAGCAGCCCCCTGCGGGGGGCAGATACGCAGTATTTT.